These T cell receptor beta chains were read from a single sample in a study of blood T cell repertoires in COVID-19. Sequencing was performed with immunoSEQ multiplex PCR; in TCRdb, only in-frame clones are kept and a portion is missing. The sample lists about 130,000 clones; 84% were seen once. The sequenced material came from peripheral blood. These receptors were taken from a human donor in a cohort sampled during active COVID-19. Both conserved end residues are part of each CDR3. D genes are given only for firm matches. Part of the rows lack a size; the others show once, few, many or a class for expanded clones.

clone_size	d_call	v_call	cdr3_length	j_call	cdr3_nt	cdr3_aa
NA	TRBD1	TRBV27	19	TRBJ2-7	TGTGCCAGCAGTTTCTTTCGATCCGGGACAGGGGGACTTTCCTACGAGCAGTACTTC	CASSFFRSGTGGLSYEQYF
NA	NA	TRBV6-6	15	TRBJ1-3	TGTGCCAGCAGCCCCGCGCATAAAGCTGGAAACACCATATATTTT	CASSPAHKAGNTIYF
once	TRBD1	TRBV19	14	TRBJ1-2	TGTGCCAGTAGTCCGGACAGGGGCACCTATGGCTACACCTTC	CASSPDRGTYGYTF
NA	NA	TRBV10-3	17	TRBJ1-6	TGTGCCATCAGTGAACGGCAGGCGAGCTCCTATAATTCACCCCTCCACTTT	CAISERQASSYNSPLHF
NA	NA	TRBV2	12	TRBJ1-4	TGTGCCAGCAGACCACGACAGGAAAAACTGTTTTTT	CASRPRQEKLFF
NA	TRBD2	TRBV5-1	15	TRBJ2-2	TGCGCCAGCAGCCAGGGGACTAGAGGAACCGGGGAGCTGTTTTTT	CASSQGTRGTGELFF
NA	NA	TRBV30	17	TRBJ1-1	TGTGCCTGGAGTGTACGGAGACAGGCCCGAAGGTACACTGAAGCTTTCTTT	CAWSVRRQARRYTEAFF
NA	TRBD2	TRBV6-2/TRBV6-3	15	TRBJ2-1	TGTGCCAGCAGTACGGGGACTAGCGAGACCAATGAGCAGTTCTTC	CASSTGTSETNEQFF
NA	NA	TRBV6-6	14	TRBJ1-1	TGTGCCAGCAGTTACTCGGACACGAACACTGAAGCTTTCTTT	CASSYSDTNTEAFF
NA	NA	TRBV6-1	12	TRBJ1-2	TGTGCCAGCAGTGAACGGGTTCGGGGCTACACCTTC	CASSERVRGYTF
NA	NA	TRBV11-2	15	TRBJ2-7	TGTGCCAGCAGCTTCCCCCTCGACAGGATCAACGAGCAGTACTTC	CASSFPLDRINEQYF
NA	NA	TRBV2	13	TRBJ1-5	TGTGCCAGCAACACACATAGCAATCAGCCCCAGCATTTT	CASNTHSNQPQHF
NA	TRBD1	TRBV5-8	14	TRBJ1-1	TGTGCCAGCAGCTGGACAGGGCCCAACACTGAAGCTTTCTTT	CASSWTGPNTEAFF
NA	NA	TRBV9	16	TRBJ1-3	TGTGCCAGCAGCGTCCTTCCAGGGGATACTGGAAACACCATATATTTT	CASSVLPGDTGNTIYF
NA	NA	TRBV29-1	12	TRBJ2-5	TGCAGCGTTGACGTCTCCCGGGAGACCCAGTACTTC	CSVDVSRETQYF
NA	TRBD2	TRBV30	17	TRBJ2-2	TGTGCCTGGACCCTAGGATGGCGGGGGGTCAAAACCGGGGAGCTGTTTTTT	CAWTLGWRGVKTGELFF
NA	TRBD1	TRBV5-5	16	TRBJ1-2	TGTGCCAGCAGTAACAACAGGGGCAATACTAACTATGGCTACACCTTC	CASSNNRGNTNYGYTF
NA	NA	TRBV6-5	15	TRBJ1-5	TGTGCCAGCAGTTACGGTCCAGATAGCAATCAGCCCCAGCATTTT	CASSYGPDSNQPQHF
NA	NA	TRBV7-2	14	TRBJ1-1	TGTGCCAGCAGCTTAGCCTACAGCCACACTGAAGCTTTCTTT	CASSLAYSHTEAFF
NA	NA	TRBV13	15	TRBJ1-6	TGTGCCAGCAGCTTACGATACAGGGATAATTCACCCCTCCACTTT	CASSLRYRDNSPLHF
NA	NA	TRBV5-1	15	TRBJ2-7	TGCGCCAGCAGCTTTGGGGAACGGGGTTTGTACGAGCAGTACTTC	CASSFGERGLYEQYF
NA	NA	TRBV7-2	11	TRBJ2-5	TGTGCCAGCAGCCCGGGTGAGACCCAGTACTTC	CASSPGETQYF
NA	TRBD1	TRBV30	15	TRBJ1-5	TGTGCCTGGAGTGCTCTGACAGGGTGGAATCAGCCCCAGCATTTT	CAWSALTGWNQPQHF
once	NA	TRBV30	15	TRBJ2-3	TGTGCCGTTACGAAGTCGGGTGGATTAACAGATACGCAGTATTTT	CAVTKSGGLTDTQYF
NA	NA	TRBV11-2	13	TRBJ1-2	TGTGCCAGCAGCGCCCTGACTGTCTATGGCTACACCTTC	CASSALTVYGYTF
NA	NA	TRBV5-4	13	TRBJ1-1	TGTGCCAGCAGCTTTTTCCGGAACACTGAAGCTTTCTTT	CASSFFRNTEAFF
NA	TRBD2	TRBV19	14	TRBJ2-3	TGTGCCAGTAGTGCTTCGGGGGGGGCAGATACGCAGTATTTT	CASSASGGADTQYF
NA	TRBD1	TRBV7-8	14	TRBJ2-7	TGTGCCAGCAGCGCAGGACAGGCCTCCTACGAGCAGTACTTC	CASSAGQASYEQYF
NA	NA	TRBV20-1	14	TRBJ2-1	TGCAGTGCTAGTCGCAGAAGCTCCTACAATGAGCAGTTCTTC	CSASRRSSYNEQFF
NA	NA	TRBV19	15	TRBJ2-4	TGTGCCAGTAGTATCGGTGGGCTAGCCAAAAACATTCAGTACTTC	CASSIGGLAKNIQYF
NA	TRBD1	TRBV2	15	TRBJ1-1	TGTGCCAGCAGTGCGTATCTGGACAGGGTGGCTGAAGCTTTCTTT	CASSAYLDRVAEAFF
NA	TRBD2	TRBV15	17	TRBJ2-3	TGTGCCACCAGCAGAGAGTCAGTCAGCCGGGGGGAAGATACGCAGTATTTT	CATSRESVSRGEDTQYF
NA	NA	TRBV5-1	14	TRBJ2-7	TGCGCCAGCAGCCGCCGGACAGTCAACTACGAGCAGTACTTC	CASSRRTVNYEQYF
NA	NA	TRBV3-1/TRBV3-2	13	TRBJ2-7	TGTGCCAGCAGTGGGGGGGCTGCTTACGAGCAGTACTTC	CASSGGAAYEQYF
NA	TRBD2	TRBV4-1	15	TRBJ2-3	TGCGCCAGCGGTGGGGTAGCGGGGGGGCCGGATACGCAGTATTTT	CASGGVAGGPDTQYF
NA	NA	TRBV11-2	17	TRBJ1-4	TGTGCCAGCAGCTTAGTAGGAGGGGTTGGCACCAATGAAAAACTGTTTTTT	CASSLVGGVGTNEKLFF
NA	NA	TRBV3-1/TRBV3-2	11	TRBJ1-2	TGTGCCAGCAGCCAAGGAGGCGGCTACACCTTC	CASSQGGGYTF
NA	TRBD1	TRBV4-1	18	TRBJ1-2	TGCGCCAGCAGCCATCTTCTCGAGGGGGCAGGGAAGGGATATGGCTACACCTTC	CASSHLLEGAGKGYGYTF
NA	TRBD1	TRBV6-2/TRBV6-3	12	TRBJ1-2	TGTGCCAGCAGTCGGACAGGCTGGGACTACACCTTC	CASSRTGWDYTF
few	NA	TRBV4-2	16	TRBJ2-3	TGTGCCAGCAGCCAAGGTGTGGGGCCGGAAGCAGATACGCAGTATTTT	CASSQGVGPEADTQYF
NA	NA	TRBV28	17	TRBJ1-1	TGTGCCAGCAGTTTCGATGGGACATTAATGGTCGGGACTGAAGCTTTCTTT	CASSFDGTLMVGTEAFF